These 10 T cell receptor beta chains were sequenced from one sample in a study of T cell repertoires in aging, cancer and after chemotherapy (dated by TCRdb to between 2019 and 2020). TCR beta rearrangements were amplified from genomic DNA extracted from peripheral blood rather than from sorted cells or RNA. TCRdb lists the instrument as Illumina MiSeq. Rearranged TRB sequences spanning V, D and J segments were amplified in a multiplex touch-down PCR with a mixed TRB-A/B primer pool. TCRdb applied fastp at Q25 and MiXCR to the public reads, then kept only in-frame beta chains. CDR3 protein sequences are deduplicated, and each keeps its most common genes and DNA. This sample holds about 13,000 distinct CDR3 sequences; more than 25% were observed only once. Around 2.6% of the sample lies in the top ten. What was sequenced was blood. The receptor source for this set is a human donor in good health.

This clonotype showed up just a few times. The rearrangement links TRBV7-9 to TRBJ2-7; 11 bases agree with TRBD2. V lost 4 bases, J lost 1 base, and 9 bases stayed unmatched. The CDR3 runs to 17 residues. Germline assignment: CDR1 SEHNR and CDR2 FQNEAQ (reference sequence). The CDR3 region is CASSWPGLAAGSYEQYF. CDR3 in DNA: TGTGCCAGCAGCTGGCCGGGACTAGCGGCCGGATCCTACGAGCAGTACTTC.

This clonotype was counted only a few times. The rearrangement uses TRBV11-2 and TRBJ2-7, with TRBD1 matching 8 bases. Losses at the gene ends were 0 bases for V and 2 bases for J; bases not matched to a gene: 6. CDR3 length equals 16 residues. Per the germline V gene, CDR1 is SGHAT and CDR2 is FQNNGV. CDR3 nucleotides: TGTGCCAGCAGCTTAGATAATCAACAGGGGGCCTACGAGCAGTACTTC. Translated: CASSLDNQQGAYEQYF.

This sequence joins TRBV5-1 and TRBJ1-2; TRBD1 is a possible D gene (5 bases). In germline, CDR1 is SGHRS, CDR2 YFSETQ. This CDR3 contains 14 residues. The V and J ends lost 0 bases and 6 bases respectively, with 12 bases between them. Here the CDR3 DNA reads TGCGCCAGCAGCTTGGGCGTAGAGGGGAATGGCTACACCTTC. Translation: CASSLGVEGNGYTF.

This clonotype is medium-sized by share. This rearrangement joins TRBV6-1 to TRBJ2-3; a possible D gene is TRBD1 (6 bases). The CDR3 spans 14 residues. CDR1 and CDR2 (germline): MNHNS, SASEGT. V was clipped by 1 base and J by 3 bases, with 8 bases between them. The CDR3 DNA reads TGTGCCAGCAGTGAAGACAGGGATACAGATACGCAGTATTTT. Residues: CASSEDRDTDTQYF.

The chain couples TRBV11-2 to TRBJ2-2; D possibly corresponds to TRBD1 (6 bases). Trimming removed 5 bases at V and 4 bases at J, with 17 bases between. The germline gives CDR1 SGHAT, CDR2 FQNNGV. This CDR3 region has 16 residues. The CDR3 nucleotides read TGTGCCAGCAGCCCCCGCCAGGGGACACCCACCGGGGAGCTGTTTTTT. Its protein product is CASSPRQGTPTGELFF.

The chain is built from TRBV6-5 and TRBJ1-2; D is perhaps TRBD1 (5 bases). Per the germline V gene, CDR1 is MNHEY and CDR2 is SVGAGI. This CDR3 region has 14 residues. Trimming left V 5 bases short and J 10 bases short, with 20 bases between. The CDR3 loop is CASSEAGNYVNYTF. CDR3 nucleotides: TGTGCCAGCAGTGAAGCAGGGAACTACGTTAACTACACCTTC.

Points on this clonotype: A much larger clone sits a single nucleotide away, making a read error possible. CDR3 region: CVSSTTGQGSPLHF. CDR3 DNA: TGTGTCAGCAGCACCACCGGACAGGGTTCACCCCTCCACTTT. J is TRBJ1-6 and V is TRBV5-6; 8 bases are a match to TRBD1. Germline assignment: CDR1 SGHDT and CDR2 YYEEEE. This CDR3 contains 14 residues.

The CDR3 reads CASSLAGLGEDTQYF. CDR3 sequence (DNA): TGTGCCAGCAGCTTAGCAGGACTAGGTGAGGATACGCAGTATTTT. This rearrangement joins TRBV7-2 to TRBJ2-3; TRBD2 matches 7 bases. CDR3 size: 15 residues. With V trimmed by 0 bases and J by 6 bases, 6 bases remained unmatched. The germline gives CDR1 SGHTA, CDR2 FQGNSA.

This clonotype is labeled medium-sized. The chain uses TRBV20-1 and TRBJ1-6; 9 nucleotides match TRBD1. The V gene's germline CDR1 is DFQATT and CDR2 SNEGSKA (reference sequence). Germline trimming cut 6 bases from V and 9 bases from J; bases unmatched to any gene: 12. The CDR3 is made up of 15 amino acids. The CDR3 DNA follows: TGCAGTGCCGCAAGGGGACAGGGATTTAGTTCACCCCTCCACTTT. The encoded protein is CSAARGQGFSSPLHF.

The gene calls are TRBV18 and TRBJ1-1; 8 positions match TRBD1. CDR1 is KGHSH and CDR2 is LQKENI in the germline V gene. V trimming: 0 bases; J trimming: 3 bases; junction bases outside the gene matches: 9. This CDR3 spans 17 amino acids. The CDR3 coding sequence is TGTGCCAGCTCACCACCGGGTTTGACAGGGGACTACACTGAAGCTTTCTTT. Translating gives CASSPPGLTGDYTEAFF.